The 23 T cell receptor beta chains reported below all come from one sample, sequenced in a study of lymphopenia after photon versus proton radiotherapy. Sequencing was performed with immunoSEQ multiplex PCR; in TCRdb, only in-frame clones are kept and a portion is missing. The data contain 70,000 to 95,000 clones, around 80% of them singletons. Sequenced here: peripheral blood, sampled from a patient treated with proton-based radiotherapy. These receptors were collected from a man in his sixties with pancreatic cancer.

The V gene is TRBV9, the J gene TRBJ2-3; 9 bases match TRBD2. CDR3 length: 17 residues. Germline V gives CDR1 SGDLS, CDR2 YYNGEE. V lost 7 bases and J lost 2; bases outside the gene matches: 14. The CDR3 nucleotides read TGTGCCAGCGGACTCGCCATAGCGGGAGTGCCCACAGATACGCAGTATTTT. This sequence encodes CASGLAIAGVPTDTQYF. The whole variable domain, filled in from reference TRBV9 and TRBJ2-3, reads DSGVTQTPKHLITATGQRVTLRCSPRSGDLSVYWYQQSLDQGLQFLIQYYNGEERAKGNILERFSAQQFPDLHSELNLSSLELGDSALYFCASGLAIAGVPTDTQYFGPGTRLTVL.

The chain recombines TRBV5-1 with TRBJ1-2, with D possibly matching TRBD1 (5 bases). V was pared by 1 base and J by 2 bases, with 21 bases between. CDR1 is SGHRS, CDR2 YFSETQ, per germline. The length of the CDR3 is 18 residues. The CDR3 region has the DNA TGCGCCAGCAGCTTGAAGAAAGGGAGGGACTCCCTGAACTATGGCTACACCTTC. Amino acids: CASSLKKGRDSLNYGYTF.

The chain has TRBV25-1 and TRBJ2-7, with D perhaps TRBD1 (5 bases). The germline gives CDR1 MGHDK, CDR2 SYGVNS. V lost 4 bases and J lost 6, with 7 bases in between. The CDR3 has 11 amino acids. CDR3 DNA sequence: TGTGCCAGCAGTGTGGGGCCCGAGCAGTACTTC. It encodes CASSVGPEQYF.

The chain has TRBV4-2 and TRBJ2-6; D is unresolved. Germline V gives CDR1 LGHNA, CDR2 YNFKEQ. This CDR3 region has 17 residues. V lost 0 bases and J lost 0, with 9 bases in between. The CDR3 bases are TGTGCCAGCAGCCAAGATTCGGCAAACTCTGGGGCCAACGTCCTGACTTTC. Its translation: CASSQDSANSGANVLTF.

The chain employs TRBV27 and TRBJ1-2; 10 bases match TRBD1. Germline V gives CDR1 MNHEY, CDR2 SMNVEV (reference sequence). Trimming took 3 bases from V and 4 from J; bases not matched to a gene: 2. The CDR3 has 14 residues. For the CDR3, the DNA is TGTGCCAGCAGTTTTTGGGACAGGGGCTATGGCTACACCTTC. Protein: CASSFWDRGYGYTF.

The CDR3 spells CASSQTQGNNQPQHF. DNA of the CDR3: TGTGCCAGCAGCCAGACACAGGGTAACAATCAGCCCCAGCATTTT. The V call is TRBV4-2, the J call TRBJ1-5, with D possibly matching TRBD1 (6 bases). Trimming took 3 bases from V and 3 from J, leaving 12 bases between them. Germline values: CDR1 LGHNA, CDR2 YNFKEQ. The CDR3 is 15 residues long.

The J gene is TRBJ1-2, the V gene TRBV27; D is undetermined. The V and J ends lost 7 bases and 7 bases respectively, with 16 bases between them. Germline values: CDR1 MNHEY, CDR2 SMNVEV (reference sequence). This CDR3 has 13 amino acids. CDR3 region: CASIGSRAGGYTF. CDR3 DNA: TGTGCCAGCATTGGGTCTAGAGCTGGTGGCTACACCTTC.

The chain couples TRBV7-9 to TRBJ2-2; D is perhaps TRBD1 or TRBD2 (5 bases each). The germline V and J ends were trimmed by 6 bases and 4 bases, with 12 bases remaining between them. Germline-derived CDR1 and CDR2 are SEHNR and FQNEAQ (reference sequence). The CDR3 runs to 14 residues. The CDR3 coding sequence is TGTGCCAGCAGGGAAGTGGGGGTCACCGGGGAGCTGTTTTTT. Protein sequence: CASREVGVTGELFF. Using reference TRBV7-9 and TRBJ2-2 for the parts outside the CDR3, the full variable domain is DTGVSQNPRHKITKRGQNVTFRCDPISEHNRLYWYRQTLGQGPEFLTYFQNEAQLEKSRLLSDRFSAERPKGSFSTLEIQRTEQGDSAMYLCASREVGVTGELFFGEGSRLTVL.

This clone appeared a single time. V gene TRBV18 combines with J gene TRBJ2-6; D possibly matches TRBD1 or TRBD2 (5 bases each). V lost 2 bases, J lost 2 bases, and 22 bases lay in between. Germline V gene data show CDR1 as KGHSH and CDR2 as LQKENI. The CDR3 covers 20 residues. As DNA, the CDR3 is TGTGCCAGCTCACCAGTCTCGTTTTACGGGACGGAGGCTGGGGCCAACGTCCTGACTTTC. Its protein product is CASSPVSFYGTEAGANVLTF.

The V and J genes are TRBV4-1 and TRBJ2-5; D ambiguous. The CDR3 length is 13 residues. Germline values: CDR1 MGHRA, CDR2 YSYEKL. The germline V and J ends were trimmed by 1 base and 5 bases, with 8 bases remaining between them. The CDR3 coding sequence is TGCGCCAGCAGCCAAGGGATGCTGGAGACCCAGTACTTC. Protein: CASSQGMLETQYF.

This clone was detected only a few times. The rearrangement uses TRBV11-2 and TRBJ2-3, with D possibly being TRBD2 (5 bases). From germline, CDR1 is SGHAT and CDR2 FQNNGV. V shed 2 bases and J shed 2 bases, with 11 bases lying between them. The CDR3 contains 15 residues. The CDR3 nucleotides are TGTGCCAGCAGCTTAACCGCGGGCCCCACAGATACGCAGTATTTT. As protein: CASSLTAGPTDTQYF.

The V and J genes are TRBV5-6 and TRBJ2-3, with TRBD2 matching over 9 bases. Germline assignment: CDR1 SGHDT and CDR2 YYEEEE. V lost 0 bases to trimming and J lost 2 bases; unmatched junction nucleotides: 7. The CDR3 length is 17 residues. The DNA of the CDR3 is TGTGCCAGCAGCTTGGTGGGCGGGAGGGCTCCCACAGATACGCAGTATTTT. It codes for CASSLVGGRAPTDTQYF.

V and J are TRBV7-9 and TRBJ2-1, with no clear D. CDR3 length: 11 amino acids. The germline CDR1 and CDR2 sequences are SEHNR and FQNEAQ (reference sequence). Trimming removed 5 bases at V and 5 bases at J, with 4 bases between. The CDR3 sequence: CASSKNNEQFF. CDR3 in DNA: TGTGCCAGCAGCAAAAACAATGAGCAGTTCTTC.

The genes are TRBV28 and TRBJ1-5; TRBD1 matches 7 bases. CDR1 is MDHEN, CDR2 SYDVKM, per germline. The V gene end was trimmed by 4 bases and the J gene end by 2 bases; junction bases not matched to a gene: 5. The CDR3 runs to 15 residues. CDR3 in amino acids: CASSSTGARNQPQHF. The CDR3 DNA sequence: TGTGCCAGCAGTTCAACAGGGGCCCGCAATCAGCCCCAGCATTTT.

This sequence joins TRBV6-5 and TRBJ2-1; D is unresolved. The ends were cut back, 4 bases at V and 4 bases at J, with 11 bases in the middle. The V gene's germline CDR1 is MNHEY and CDR2 SVGAGI. The CDR3 is 14 residues long. Here the CDR3 DNA reads TGTGCCAGCAGTTCCGGGCCGTTATACAATGAGCAGTTCTTC. This translates into CASSSGPLYNEQFF.

The chain links TRBV28 to TRBJ2-3, with a weak D call TRBD2 (6 bases). The CDR3 totals 14 residues. CDR1 is MDHEN, CDR2 SYDVKM, per germline. V shed 5 bases and J shed 2 bases, with 11 bases lying between them. The CDR3 sequence is CASSPGDFTDTQYF. CDR3 sequence (DNA): TGTGCCAGCAGTCCGGGGGACTTCACAGATACGCAGTATTTT.

J is TRBJ2-7 and V is TRBV13; a weak D match, TRBD1 (7 bases). Germline V lookup: CDR1 PRHDT, CDR2 FYEKMQ (reference sequence). The CDR3 runs 16 residues. With 6 bases removed from V and 3 bases from J, the gap between germline ends came to 21 bases. CDR3 bases: TGTGCCAGCAGATCCGCGGAGGGACAGTCCCTCTACGAGCAGTACTTC. Its protein is CASRSAEGQSLYEQYF.

The chain recombines TRBV28 with TRBJ2-6, with a possible D match to TRBD2 (6 bases). From germline, CDR1 is MDHEN and CDR2 SYDVKM. V shed 5 bases and J shed 2 bases, with 10 bases lying between them. The CDR3 covers 15 residues. CDR3 sequence reads: CASSITGAGANVLTF. CDR3 DNA: TGTGCCAGCAGTATCACGGGGGCTGGGGCCAACGTCCTGACTTTC. The entire variable domain, with the rest obtained from reference TRBV28 and TRBJ2-6, is as follows: DVKVTQSSRYLVKRTGEKVFLECVQDMDHENMFWYRQDPGLGLRLIYFSYDVKMKEKGDIPEGYSVSREKKERFSLILESASTNQTSMYLCASSITGAGANVLTFGAGSRLTVL.

The genes are TRBV6-6 and TRBJ2-3; TRBD2 agrees at 7 bases. The germline V gene encodes CDR1 MNHNY and CDR2 SVGAGI (reference sequence). Trimming removed 7 bases from V and 6 bases from J; junction bases left unmatched: 16. This CDR3 contains 16 residues. CDR3 sequence: CASTPLPGGSGDTQYF. The CDR3 bases are TGTGCCAGCACCCCCCTACCCGGCGGGAGCGGGGATACGCAGTATTTT.

The genes are TRBV28 and TRBJ1-2; D unresolved. V lost 11 bases and J lost 4, with 14 bases in between. Germline V gene lookup returns CDR1 MDHEN and CDR2 SYDVKM. The CDR3 loop spans 12 amino acids. The CDR3 spells CASRTEIYGYTF. CDR3 nucleotides: TGTGCCTCCCGGACGGAAATCTATGGCTACACCTTC.

The rearrangement uses TRBV27 and TRBJ2-7; tentatively, D is TRBD2 (6 bases). V lost 9 bases to trimming and J lost 4 bases, with 19 bases between them. CDR3 length: 14 amino acids. Germline V lookup: CDR1 MNHEY, CDR2 SMNVEV (reference sequence). The CDR3 loop reads CASSRDSRPYEQYF. In DNA, the CDR3 is TGTGCCAGTTCTCGGGACTCTCGTCCATACGAGCAGTACTTC.

The chain couples TRBV19 to TRBJ2-1; weak D call: TRBD2 (6 bases). Germline CDR1 is LNHDA and CDR2 is SQIVND (reference sequence). The CDR3 length is 15 residues. Trimming stripped 7 bases from V and 4 bases from J, with 17 bases between. This chain's CDR3 is CASKGGLALYNEQFF. In nucleotides, the CDR3 is TGTGCCAGTAAGGGCGGGCTAGCGTTATACAATGAGCAGTTCTTC.

In this sample, this clone turned up once. The chain couples TRBV28 to TRBJ2-1; D is ambiguous. The germline V gene encodes CDR1 MDHEN and CDR2 SYDVKM. The CDR3 spans 16 residues. The V and J ends lost 5 bases and 6 bases respectively, with 20 bases between them. CDR3 residues: CASSPAGRIEINEQFF. The CDR3 bases are TGTGCCAGCAGTCCAGCTGGGCGGATCGAGATCAATGAGCAGTTCTTC. Based on the CDR3 plus reference TRBV28 and TRBJ2-1, the full variable domain is DVKVTQSSRYLVKRTGEKVFLECVQDMDHENMFWYRQDPGLGLRLIYFSYDVKMKEKGDIPEGYSVSREKKERFSLILESASTNQTSMYLCASSPAGRIEINEQFFGPGTRLTVL.